The 14 T cell receptor beta chains below were found in one sample sequenced in a study of blood T cell repertoires in COVID-19. TCRdb's copy holds only in-frame clones and misses some; the assay was immunoSEQ multiplex PCR. Here the sample spans more than 95,000 clones, approximately 89% being singletons. The sample taken for sequencing was peripheral blood. These receptors were collected from a woman aged 80 or over in a cohort sampled during active COVID-19.

The CDR3 DNA reads as TGCAGTGCTAGTCTAGCGGGTAGAGGGCACAATGAGCAGTTCTTC. Its translation: CSASLAGRGHNEQFF. The gene calls are TRBV20-1 and TRBJ2-1; 8 bases map to TRBD2. The CDR3 is 15 amino acids. The germline V gene encodes CDR1 DFQATT and CDR2 SNEGSKA (reference sequence). The trim removed 3 bases at V and 5 bases at J, leaving 9 bases unmatched.

The chain is built from TRBV5-4 and TRBJ2-7; TRBD2 aligns across 8 bases. The CDR3 has 15 residues. Germline CDR1 SGHNT, CDR2 YYREEE (reference sequence). V shed 3 bases and J 2 bases; nucleotides not matched to a gene: 7. CDR3 nucleotides: TGTGCCAGCAGCTGGAGATTTAGCGGGACCTACGAGCAGTACTTC. Its translation: CASSWRFSGTYEQYF.

The genes are TRBV19 and TRBJ1-3; TRBD1 agrees at 9 bases. Per germline, CDR1 LNHDA and CDR2 SQIVND (reference sequence). V was pared by 5 bases and J by 2 bases, with 10 bases of the junction left unmatched. CDR3 length equals 17 residues. The CDR3 sequence is CASSPRTGDLTGNTIYF. Written as DNA, the CDR3 is TGTGCCAGTAGTCCTCGGACAGGGGATTTGACTGGAAACACCATATATTTT.

The rearrangement links TRBV5-1 to TRBJ1-4, with 10 positions matching TRBD1. Germline CDR1 SGHRS, CDR2 YFSETQ. This CDR3 comprises 15 residues. After removal of 0 bases from V and 5 bases from J, the junction contained 1 base not matched to a gene. The CDR3 sequence is CASSLVGQGNEKLFF. In DNA form, the CDR3 reads TGCGCCAGCAGCTTGGTGGGACAGGGGAATGAAAAACTGTTTTTT.

There are a few counts of this clone. The rearrangement links TRBV2 to TRBJ2-1; 8 bases map to TRBD1. V dropped 4 bases and J dropped 7; count of bases not matched to a gene: 6. The CDR3 loop spans 14 amino acids. Per germline, CDR1 SNHLY and CDR2 FYNNEI. The DNA for the CDR3 is TGTGCCAGCAGTGGCAGGGGGCCAGGGAATGAGCAGTTCTTC. It codes for CASSGRGPGNEQFF.

V and J are TRBV18 and TRBJ2-1; possible D gene TRBD2, 7 bases. Germline loops: CDR1 KGHSH, CDR2 LQKENI. The CDR3 runs to 14 residues. V gave up 0 bases and J gave up 9 bases, with 12 bases separating them. The CDR3 sequence is CASSPPAGAGEQFF. For the CDR3, the DNA is TGTGCCAGCTCACCACCGGCGGGGGCGGGTGAGCAGTTCTTC.

This chain links TRBV27 with TRBJ2-1; 8 bases match TRBD1. Germline CDR1 reads MNHEY; CDR2 reads SMNVEV (reference sequence). The CDR3 has 15 amino acids. The V segment lost 3 bases and the J segment 4 bases; nucleotides outside the gene matches: 5. CDR3 residues: CASSLAGGRYNEQFF. CDR3 in DNA: TGTGCCAGCAGTTTGGCAGGGGGCAGGTACAATGAGCAGTTCTTC.

The V call is TRBV24-1, the J call TRBJ2-1; 8 bases match TRBD1. Germline V lookup: CDR1 KGHDR, CDR2 SFDVKD. The V segment lost 5 bases and the J segment 8 bases; nucleotides outside the gene matches: 10. The CDR3 spans 15 residues. CDR3 sequence (DNA): TGTGCCACCAGTGCTGGGGGGACAGGATCGTATGAGCAGTTCTTC. It specifies CATSAGGTGSYEQFF.

The CDR3 DNA reads TGTGCCAGCAGCTCCTCGAGGAGCTCTGGAAACACCATATATTTT. It specifies CASSSSRSSGNTIYF. The rearrangement joins TRBV6-5 to TRBJ1-3; D remains unclear. The CDR3 is 15 amino acids. CDR1 MNHEY and CDR2 SVGAGI come from the germline V gene. V was shortened by 6 bases and J by 0 bases, with 12 bases between the two germline ends.

This chain joins TRBV6-5 and TRBJ2-6, with a weak D call TRBD1 (5 bases). This CDR3 spans 15 amino acids. The germline V gene encodes CDR1 MNHEY and CDR2 SVGAGI. V was pared by 7 bases and J by 0 bases, with 10 bases between. The CDR3 coding sequence is TGTGCCAGCAACCGAAGGGGCTCTGGGGCCAACGTCCTGACTTTC. Its protein product is CASNRRGSGANVLTF.

J is TRBJ2-2 and V is TRBV3-1 (or the pseudogene TRBV3-2), with 12 nucleotides matching TRBD1. The V segment lost 4 bases and the J segment 8 bases; nucleotides outside the gene matches: 11. This CDR3 is built from 17 residues. Germline CDR1 and CDR2: LGHDT and YNNKEL (reference sequence). This CDR3 is CASSPAPGQGALGELFF. In nucleotides, the CDR3 is TGTGCCAGCAGCCCAGCCCCGGGACAGGGGGCGTTAGGGGAGCTGTTTTTT.

The chain employs TRBV19 and TRBJ2-3; the D gene is possibly TRBD1 (5 bases). The CDR3 spans 12 residues. Germline V gives CDR1 LNHDA, CDR2 SQIVND (reference sequence). Trimming left V 5 bases short and J 7 bases short, with 10 bases between. The CDR3 region has the DNA TGTGCCAGTAGTGAGCAGGGAAATACGCAGTATTTT. Translated, it gives CASSEQGNTQYF.

The rearrangement joins TRBV27 to TRBJ1-1; tentatively, D is TRBD1 (6 bases). With 4 bases removed from V and 4 bases from J, the gap between germline ends came to 19 bases. The CDR3 length is 16 residues. CDR1 and CDR2 (germline): MNHEY, SMNVEV (reference sequence). Here the CDR3 reads CASSSNRGAGVTEAFF. Written as DNA, the CDR3 is TGTGCCAGCAGTTCCAACCGTGGGGCAGGGGTCACTGAAGCTTTCTTT.

The gene calls are TRBV7-2 and TRBJ1-5; the D gene is possibly TRBD1 (5 bases). The CDR3 extends over 15 amino acids. Germline V gives CDR1 SGHTA, CDR2 FQGNSA. The germline V and J ends were trimmed by 5 bases and 7 bases, with 18 bases remaining between them. The CDR3 protein is CASSPSSVEGQPQHF. Here the CDR3 DNA reads TGTGCCAGCAGCCCATCCTCGGTGGAGGGGCAGCCCCAGCATTTT.